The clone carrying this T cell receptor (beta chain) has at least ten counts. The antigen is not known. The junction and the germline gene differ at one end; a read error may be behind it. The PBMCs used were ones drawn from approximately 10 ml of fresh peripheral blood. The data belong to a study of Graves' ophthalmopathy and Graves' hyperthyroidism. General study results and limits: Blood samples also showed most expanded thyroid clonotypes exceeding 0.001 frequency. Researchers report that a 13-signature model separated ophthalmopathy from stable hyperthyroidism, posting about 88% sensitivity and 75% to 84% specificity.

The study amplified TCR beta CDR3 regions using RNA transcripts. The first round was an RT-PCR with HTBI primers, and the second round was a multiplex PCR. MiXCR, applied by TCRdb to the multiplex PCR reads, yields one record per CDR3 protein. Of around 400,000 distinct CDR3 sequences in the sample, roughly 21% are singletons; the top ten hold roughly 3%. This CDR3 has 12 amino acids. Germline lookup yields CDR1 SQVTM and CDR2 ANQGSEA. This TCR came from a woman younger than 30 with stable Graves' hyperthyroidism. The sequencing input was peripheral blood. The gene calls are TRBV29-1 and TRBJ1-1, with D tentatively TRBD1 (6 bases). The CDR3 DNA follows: TGCAGCGTAGGACAGAGGAACACTGAAGCTTCCTTT. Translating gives CSVGQRNTEASF.